One and the same sample provided the 19 T cell receptor beta chains below, sequenced in a study of blood T cell repertoires in COVID-19. Sequenced by immunoSEQ multiplex PCR; TCRdb stores in-frame clones only, minus some. The top ten hold roughly 3.5% of the sample, which has fewer than 180,000 clones, roughly 85% seen once. The specimen was peripheral blood. These receptors were taken from a man between 70 and 80 years old with acute or convalescent COVID-19.

The rearrangement links TRBV3-1 (or the pseudogene TRBV3-2) to TRBJ2-2; 9 nucleotides align to TRBD1. The CDR3 sequence is 15 residues long. Trimming at V came to 5 bases and at J to 7 bases, leaving 8 bases not matched to a gene. Germline values: CDR1 LGHDT, CDR2 YNNKEL (reference sequence). CDR3 protein: CASSFTGGQGGELFF. CDR3 nucleotide sequence: TGTGCCAGCAGCTTCACAGGGGGCCAAGGCGGGGAGCTGTTTTTT.

This chain links TRBV7-8 with TRBJ2-2, with 8 bases fitting TRBD2. With V trimmed by 5 bases and J by 4 bases, 9 bases remained unmatched. CDR1 SGHVS and CDR2 FQNEAQ come from the germline V gene. The CDR3 consists of 16 residues. The CDR3 sequence: CASSLGIAGSTGELFF. The CDR3 DNA is TGTGCCAGCAGCCTCGGGATAGCGGGGTCCACCGGGGAGCTGTTTTTT.

This chain links TRBV9 with TRBJ2-1, with D tentatively TRBD2 (6 bases). This CDR3 spans 14 amino acids. Looked up from germline, CDR1 is SGDLS and CDR2 is YYNGEE. Trimming removed 0 bases at V and 5 bases at J, with 9 bases between. The CDR3 nucleotides read TGTGCCAGCAGCGTAGCGGGAGTTCACAATGAGCAGTTCTTC. Translation gives CASSVAGVHNEQFF.

This chain connects TRBV11-3 to TRBJ1-4; weak D call: TRBD1 (5 bases). Trimming took off 5 bases at V and 7 bases at J, with 17 bases between the two ends. This CDR3 is 15 amino acids long. Germline lookup yields CDR1 SGHNT and CDR2 YENEEA. The CDR3 coding sequence is TGTGCCAGCAGCCCGATGGGGGGGTCTGGTGAAAAACTGTTTTTT. Translating it yields CASSPMGGSGEKLFF. Filled out from reference TRBV11-3 and TRBJ1-4, the complete variable domain reads EAGVVQSPRYKIIEKKQPVAFWCNPISGHNTLYWYLQNLGQGPELLIRYENEEAVDDSQLPKDRFSAERLKGVDSTLKIQPAELGDSAVYLCASSPMGGSGEKLFFGSGTQLSVL.

This clone was counted only a few times. The genes are TRBV6-2 or TRBV6-3 and TRBJ1-5, with 8 bases that match TRBD1. Germline trimming cut 0 bases from V and 2 bases from J; bases unmatched to any gene: 6. CDR1 is MNHEY, CDR2 SVGEGT, per germline. The length of the CDR3 is 17 residues. For the CDR3, the DNA is TGTGCCAGCAGTTACTCGACAGGGGTAGGCGGCAATCAGCCCCAGCATTTT. It specifies CASSYSTGVGGNQPQHF.

The chain has TRBV7-6 and TRBJ2-2, with 9 bases fitting TRBD2. Germline V CDR1 and CDR2: SGHVS, FNYEAQ. The CDR3 sequence is 17 residues long. The V gene end was trimmed by 3 bases and the J gene end by 5 bases; junction bases not matched to a gene: 10. The CDR3 region has the DNA TGTGCCAGCAGCTTTTATGGGGCTAGCGGGATGACCGGGGAGCTGTTTTTT. Residues: CASSFYGASGMTGELFF.

V is TRBV5-4 and J is TRBJ1-1; D remains unclear. The V end was cut by 4 bases, the J end by 4 bases, with 11 bases between. CDR1 is SGHNT, CDR2 YYREEE, per germline (reference sequence). This CDR3 contains 13 residues. CDR3 nucleotide sequence: TGTGCCAGCAGCCCCGGGGTTTTCACTGAAGCTTTCTTT. It yields the protein CASSPGVFTEAFF.

V and J are TRBV11-2 and TRBJ2-3, with 9 bases matching TRBD2. V was clipped by 5 bases and J by 0 bases; unmatched bases: 3. Germline V gene data show CDR1 as SGHAT and CDR2 as FQNNGV. This CDR3 contains 15 residues. The CDR3 DNA is TGTGCCAGCAGCACCAGCGGGAGGAGCACAGATACGCAGTATTTT. The encoded protein is CASSTSGRSTDTQYF. Full variable domain (rest looked up from reference TRBV11-2 and TRBJ2-3): EAGVAQSPRYKIIEKRQSVAFWCNPISGHATLYWYQQILGQGPKLLIQFQNNGVVDDSQLPKDRFSAERLKGVDSTLKIQPAKLEDSAVYLCASSTSGRSTDTQYFGPGTRLTVL.

The rearrangement uses TRBV11-2 and TRBJ2-5; D call uncertain. This CDR3 contains 14 residues. Trimming cost V 3 bases and J 4 bases, with 12 bases left between them. Germline lookup yields CDR1 SGHAT and CDR2 FQNNGV. CDR3 residues: CASSFNARLETQYF. CDR3 DNA sequence: TGTGCCAGCAGCTTTAACGCACGGTTAGAGACCCAGTACTTC.

On this clone itself: Different DNA sequences within this sample yield the same CDR3. The genes are TRBV5-1 and TRBJ2-1; D is perhaps TRBD2 (6 bases). The CDR3 totals 14 residues. Trimming left V 1 base short and J 7 bases short, with 12 bases between. The germline V gene has CDR1 SGHRS and CDR2 YFSETQ. The chain's CDR3 is CASSLTLGGNEQFF. For the CDR3, the DNA is TGCGCCAGCAGCTTGACGCTTGGGGGGAATGAGCAGTTCTTC. The whole variable domain, remainder taken from reference TRBV5-1 and TRBJ2-1, is KAGVTQTPRYLIKTRGQQVTLSCSPISGHRSVSWYQQTPGQGLQFLFEYFSETQRNKGNFPGRFSGRQFSNSRSEMNVSTLELGDSALYLCASSLTLGGNEQFFGPGTRLTVL.

This CDR3 reads CASSLVTGGKTGELFF. The CDR3 coding sequence is TGTGCCAGCAGCTTAGTTACAGGGGGTAAAACCGGGGAGCTGTTTTTT. The V call is TRBV11-2, the J call TRBJ2-2, with 8 bases lining up with TRBD1. Germline-derived CDR1 and CDR2 are SGHAT and FQNNGV. V dropped 1 base and J dropped 5; count of bases not matched to a gene: 6. The length of the CDR3 is 16 residues.

This clone was found once. The J gene is TRBJ2-1, the V gene TRBV4-2; TRBD2 aligns across 10 bases. This CDR3 has 17 amino acids. Germline CDR1 LGHNA, CDR2 YNFKEQ. With 0 bases clipped from V and 4 bases from J, the junction kept 6 bases outside the gene matches. CDR3 sequence reads: CASSQDPTSGIYNEQFF. The CDR3 DNA is TGTGCCAGCAGCCAAGATCCCACTAGCGGGATTTACAATGAGCAGTTCTTC.

The genes are TRBV6-4 and TRBJ2-7; no firm D call. The CDR3 contains 11 residues. In germline, CDR1 is MRHNA, CDR2 SNTAGT. V gave up 5 bases and J gave up 3 bases, with 5 bases separating them. Written as DNA, the CDR3 is TGTGCCAGCAGTCTCTACTACGAGCAGTACTTC. Amino acids: CASSLYYEQYF.

The chain uses TRBV11-2 and TRBJ1-1; TRBD1 agrees at 7 bases. V was pared by 5 bases and J by 8 bases, with 8 bases of the junction left unmatched. The CDR3 contains 13 residues. The germline CDR1 and CDR2 sequences are SGHAT and FQNNGV. DNA for the CDR3: TGTGCCAGCAGCACCCACAGGGGCGCGGAAGCTTTCTTT. Amino acid sequence: CASSTHRGAEAFF.

The chain recombines TRBV7-3 with TRBJ2-1, with D uncertain. The germline gives CDR1 SGHTA, CDR2 FQGTGA. This CDR3 spans 13 amino acids. Trimming took off 4 bases at V and 6 bases at J, with 10 bases between the two ends. The CDR3 DNA sequence: TGTGCCAGCAGCTCACACACCACCAATGAGCAGTTCTTC. It is translated as CASSSHTTNEQFF.

The chain carries TRBV3-1 (or the pseudogene TRBV3-2) and TRBJ1-1; maybe TRBD1 (6 bases). This CDR3 comprises 14 residues. Deletions cut 8 bases from V and 3 bases from J, with 16 bases between. Per the germline V gene, CDR1 is LGHDT and CDR2 is YNNKEL (reference sequence). The CDR3 spells CASGPQGSDTEAFF. DNA for the CDR3: TGTGCCAGCGGCCCACAGGGAAGTGACACTGAAGCTTTCTTT.

CDR3 residues: CASNRETDTQYF. As DNA, the CDR3 is TGTGCCAGCAACCGGGAGACAGATACGCAGTATTTT. This chain connects TRBV9 to TRBJ2-3; D is perhaps TRBD2 (6 bases). CDR3 length: 12 residues. Trimming took 6 bases from V and 3 from J, leaving 8 bases between them. The germline V gene encodes CDR1 SGDLS and CDR2 YYNGEE. The whole variable domain, filled in from reference TRBV9 and TRBJ2-3, reads DSGVTQTPKHLITATGQRVTLRCSPRSGDLSVYWYQQSLDQGLQFLIQYYNGEERAKGNILERFSAQQFPDLHSELNLSSLELGDSALYFCASNRETDTQYFGPGTRLTVL.

J is TRBJ2-5 and V is TRBV5-6; 8 nucleotides line up with TRBD1. V dropped 4 bases and J dropped 0; count of bases not matched to a gene: 2. This CDR3 has 14 residues. The germline V gene has CDR1 SGHDT and CDR2 YYEEEE. CDR3 loop: CASSVQGDQETQYF. DNA for the CDR3: TGTGCCAGCAGCGTACAGGGGGACCAAGAGACCCAGTACTTC. Using reference TRBV5-6 and TRBJ2-5 for the parts outside the CDR3, the full variable domain is DAGVTQSPTHLIKTRGQQVTLRCSPKSGHDTVSWYQQALGQGPQFIFQYYEEEERQRGNFPDRFSGHQFPNYSSELNVNALLLGDSALYLCASSVQGDQETQYFGPGTRLLVL.

The count of this clone is one. The V and J genes are TRBV18 and TRBJ2-1; 13 bases are shared with TRBD2. V lost 2 bases and J lost 9; bases outside the gene matches: 4. Germline CDR1 KGHSH, CDR2 LQKENI. The CDR3 contains 15 residues. The CDR3 coding sequence is TGTGCCAGCTCACCATTCGGACTAGCGGGAGTTGAGCAGTTCTTC. This encodes CASSPFGLAGVEQFF.